The text below deals with one T cell receptor (beta chain). The sample comes from a study of blood T cell repertoires in COVID-19. About the study: Some COVID-19 samples were acute and others convalescent; all came from the United States, Italy and Spain. PBMCs, B-cell-depleted T cells, or T cells provided the cDNA or gDNA that made up the material.

The CDR3 sequence is 15 residues long. V dropped 2 bases and J dropped 4 bases, with 14 bases sitting between them. CDR1 and CDR2 from the germline V gene are MNHEY and SMNVEV (reference sequence). In the study's own analysis: Estimates of nucleated cell counts were drawn from the amplification of reference gene primers. Assay used: immunoSEQ multiplex PCR; TCRdb lists only in-frame clones, some missing. V, J and clone size are those of that table, while D and trimming were read from the DNA. The data contain about 290,000 clones, 85% of them seen just once; the ten biggest clones take up around 4.2%.

V and J are TRBV27 and TRBJ1-2; D possibly corresponds to TRBD1 (5 bases). The sequenced material came from peripheral blood. This clonotype was obtained from a woman in her fifties or sixties with active or convalescent COVID-19. The CDR3 DNA reads TGTGCCAGCAGTTTAGGAGGAGGGGACCCCTATGGCTACACCTTC. Its translation is CASSLGGGDPYGYTF.